This entry lists 31 T cell receptor beta chains sequenced from one sample in a study of T cells in localized non-small cell lung cancer. The protocol was immunoSEQ multiplex PCR, while the TCRdb copy is restricted to in-frame clones and leaves out a portion. The sample includes 25,000 to 30,000 clones, 65% to 85% of them seen just once. The sequencing here drew on peripheral blood mononuclear cells, taken before any cancer treatment. These receptor sequences come from a man between 40 and 75 years old with stage III lung adenocarcinoma.

The chain recombines TRBV27 with TRBJ2-3; maybe TRBD2 (5 bases). V gave up 5 bases and J gave up 2 bases, with 11 bases separating them. Germline V gene sequence: CDR1 MNHEY, CDR2 SMNVEV (reference sequence). This CDR3 has 14 amino acids. In DNA form, the CDR3 reads TGTGCCAGCAGTCCACTAGAGTTCACAGATACGCAGTATTTT. It encodes CASSPLEFTDTQYF.

V gene TRBV19 combines with J gene TRBJ2-1, with 10 bases that match TRBD1. Germline assignment: CDR1 LNHDA and CDR2 SQIVND (reference sequence). V lost 3 bases and J lost 2; bases outside the gene matches: 1. CDR3 length: 15 residues. The chain's CDR3 is CASSMTGGTYNEQFF. DNA of the CDR3: TGTGCCAGTAGTATGACAGGGGGCACCTACAATGAGCAGTTCTTC.

The chain combines TRBV9 with TRBJ2-5; D is unresolved. V gave up 0 bases and J gave up 0 bases, with 6 bases separating them. This CDR3 is 14 amino acids long. Germline CDR1 reads SGDLS; CDR2 reads YYNGEE. The CDR3 nucleotides are TGTGCCAGCAGCGTAGGCAGTTACCAAGAGACCCAGTACTTC. It is translated as CASSVGSYQETQYF.

This chain joins TRBV7-2 and TRBJ2-3; no firm D call. CDR1 is SGHTA, CDR2 FQGNSA, per germline. The CDR3 contains 13 residues. Trimming took off 5 bases at V and 2 bases at J, with 8 bases between the two ends. The CDR3 region has the DNA TGTGCCAGCAGCCCTAGTTTCACAGATACGCAGTATTTT. This translates into CASSPSFTDTQYF. The whole variable domain, filled in from reference TRBV7-2 and TRBJ2-3, reads GAGVSQSPSNKVTEKGKDVELRCDPISGHTALYWYRQSLGQGLEFLIYFQGNSAPDKSGLPSDRFSAERTGGSVSTLTIQRTQQEDSAVYLCASSPSFTDTQYFGPGTRLTVL.

This sequence joins TRBV9 and TRBJ1-5; D remains unclear. Germline V gene lookup returns CDR1 SGDLS and CDR2 YYNGEE. Trimming stripped 0 bases from V and 7 bases from J, with 8 bases between. The CDR3 runs 13 residues. The CDR3 region has the DNA TGTGCCAGCAGCGTAGATCCAGACCAGCCCCAGCATTTT. This codes for CASSVDPDQPQHF.

DNA for the CDR3: TGTGCCAGCAGCCGAAACCCGGGACTAGATCTCGGTGAGCAGTTCTTC. Translated: CASSRNPGLDLGEQFF. The rearrangement links TRBV4-2 to TRBJ2-1; 8 bases are shared with TRBD2. Germline V lookup: CDR1 LGHNA, CDR2 YNFKEQ. Trimming removed 4 bases from V and 9 bases from J; junction bases left unmatched: 14. This CDR3 contains 16 residues.

The chain is built from TRBV9 and TRBJ2-3, with a weak D call TRBD1 (6 bases). The V gene lost 3 bases and the J gene lost 2 bases, with 16 bases spanning the gap. The CDR3 extends over 16 amino acids. Germline V gene lookup returns CDR1 SGDLS and CDR2 YYNGEE. CDR3: CASSGTGQSHTDTQYF. As DNA, the CDR3 is TGTGCCAGCAGCGGCACGGGACAAAGTCACACAGATACGCAGTATTTT. The full variable domain, completed using reference TRBV9 and TRBJ2-3, is DSGVTQTPKHLITATGQRVTLRCSPRSGDLSVYWYQQSLDQGLQFLIQYYNGEERAKGNILERFSAQQFPDLHSELNLSSLELGDSALYFCASSGTGQSHTDTQYFGPGTRLTVL.

The CDR3 nucleotides read TGTGCCACCAGCAGAAGGTCGTCCACTAGGGGTAATGAAAAACTGTTTTTT. Its translation: CATSRRSSTRGNEKLFF. V usage is TRBV15 and J usage is TRBJ1-4; D may be TRBD1 (5 bases). The CDR3 length is 17 residues. Germline V lookup: CDR1 LNHNV, CDR2 YYDKDF (reference sequence). Between the trimmed V and J ends, which lost 2 bases and 4 bases, there was a span of 17 bases. Full variable domain (missing parts from reference TRBV15 and TRBJ1-4): DAMVIQNPRYQVTQFGKPVTLSCSQTLNHNVMYWYQQKSSQAPKLLFHYYDKDFNNEADTPDNFQSRRPNTSFCFLDIRSPGLGDTAMYLCATSRRSSTRGNEKLFFGSGTQLSVL.

The rearrangement uses TRBV4-1 and TRBJ2-5; D gene unclear. With 2 bases removed from V and 10 bases from J, the gap between germline ends came to 17 bases. Germline V gene lookup returns CDR1 MGHRA and CDR2 YSYEKL. The CDR3 consists of 14 residues. The CDR3 DNA is TGCGCCAGCAGCCAAACCTTCCTGCGGAGAGACCAGTACTTC. It encodes CASSQTFLRRDQYF.

This clone was detected only once. This chain joins TRBV4-1 and TRBJ1-4; D unresolved. Trimming took 2 bases from V and 10 from J, leaving 17 bases between them. The CDR3 is made up of 15 amino acids. From germline, CDR1 is MGHRA and CDR2 YSYEKL. In nucleotides, the CDR3 is TGCGCCAGCAGCCAATATGCGTTTGAATCCGGAAAACTGTTTTTT. Residues: CASSQYAFESGKLFF.

V gene TRBV7-8 combines with J gene TRBJ2-2; 13 nucleotides match TRBD2. From germline, CDR1 is SGHVS and CDR2 FQNEAQ. The V and J ends lost 2 bases and 7 bases, in that order; junction bases with no gene match: 7. This CDR3 spans 17 amino acids. The CDR3 protein is CASSLKPGLAGIGELFF. CDR3 nucleotide sequence: TGTGCCAGCAGCTTAAAACCGGGACTAGCGGGGATCGGGGAGCTGTTTTTT.

The chain is built from TRBV11-2 and TRBJ1-1, with unresolved D. This CDR3 comprises 13 residues. CDR1 is SGHAT and CDR2 is FQNNGV in the germline V gene. Trimming took off 3 bases at V and 4 bases at J, with 9 bases between the two ends. In nucleotides, the CDR3 is TGTGCCAGCAGCTTCGACATGGGCACTGAAGCTTTCTTT. It is translated as CASSFDMGTEAFF.

This clone was observed once. This chain uses TRBV13 with TRBJ1-2; perhaps TRBD1 as D (6 bases). CDR1 is PRHDT, CDR2 FYEKMQ, per germline (reference sequence). CDR3 length: 16 residues. V lost 0 bases and J lost 8, with 19 bases in between. The CDR3 reads CASSLGRRQGPLGYTF. The CDR3 nucleotides are TGTGCCAGCAGCTTAGGACGTAGGCAGGGGCCCTTAGGCTACACCTTC.

The chain employs TRBV6-5 and TRBJ1-4, with D perhaps matching TRBD1 (5 bases). Trimming cost V 2 bases and J 5 bases, with 12 bases left between them. The CDR3 totals 15 residues. Germline V CDR1 and CDR2: MNHEY, SVGAGI. The CDR3 bases are TGTGCCAGCAGTTACAAGGGGAAATCAAATGAAAAACTGTTTTTT. Translating it yields CASSYKGKSNEKLFF.

V is TRBV7-2 and J is TRBJ1-2; TRBD1 matches 9 bases. Looked up from germline, CDR1 is SGHTA and CDR2 is FQGNSA. There are 16 residues in the CDR3. V was clipped by 5 bases and J by 2 bases; unmatched bases: 9. CDR3 in DNA: TGTGCCAGCAGCCCCCGGGACAGGGCCCCCAACTATGGCTACACCTTC. Translation gives CASSPRDRAPNYGYTF. Filled out from reference TRBV7-2 and TRBJ1-2, the complete variable domain reads GAGVSQSPSNKVTEKGKDVELRCDPISGHTALYWYRQSLGQGLEFLIYFQGNSAPDKSGLPSDRFSAERTGGSVSTLTIQRTQQEDSAVYLCASSPRDRAPNYGYTFGSGTRLTVV.

The rearrangement uses TRBV7-2 and TRBJ2-7; 8 positions match TRBD2. CDR1 and CDR2 from the germline V gene are SGHTA and FQGNSA. With 8 bases clipped from V and 6 bases from J, the junction kept 15 bases outside the gene matches. This CDR3 spans 15 amino acids. CDR3 in DNA: TGTGCCAGCGAACCGCCGGGGGCCGGGAGGGTCGAGCAGTACGTC. It encodes CASEPPGAGRVEQYV.

The chain carries TRBV6-1 and TRBJ1-2; 10 bases align to TRBD1. Germline V gene data show CDR1 as MNHNS and CDR2 as SASEGT. Trimming took 5 bases from V and 4 from J; bases not matched to a gene: 4. The CDR3 covers 14 residues. The CDR3 bases are TGTGCCAGCAGTCGACAGGGGGCAGGCTATGGCTACACCTTC. Translated: CASSRQGAGYGYTF.

This rearrangement joins TRBV27 to TRBJ2-1, with D maybe TRBD2 (6 bases). With 4 bases removed from V and 6 bases from J, the gap between germline ends came to 19 bases. The CDR3 contains 16 residues. Germline lookup yields CDR1 MNHEY and CDR2 SMNVEV (reference sequence). CDR3 residues: CASSSIHSGDGNEQFF. In DNA, the CDR3 is TGTGCCAGCAGTTCGATCCATAGCGGAGACGGCAATGAGCAGTTCTTC.

As DNA, the CDR3 is TGTGCCAGCAGTCCCGGGCCTAGCGGTTCCTACGAGCAGTACTTC. It specifies CASSPGPSGSYEQYF. V is TRBV27 and J is TRBJ2-7, with TRBD2 matching 7 bases. Per the germline V gene, CDR1 is MNHEY and CDR2 is SMNVEV (reference sequence). V shed 5 bases and J 1 base; nucleotides not matched to a gene: 8. CDR3 length equals 15 residues.

This clone has a single count. This chain uses TRBV5-1 with TRBJ2-7, with D possibly TRBD1 on 5 matching bases. Per germline, CDR1 SGHRS and CDR2 YFSETQ. The CDR3 is made up of 14 amino acids. V was trimmed by 2 bases and J by 6 bases, leaving 15 bases between them. The DNA of the CDR3 is TGCGCCAGCAGCTTCGGAGACAGCCGAGCCGAGCAGTACTTC. It codes for CASSFGDSRAEQYF.

The V call is TRBV6-1, the J call TRBJ2-7; 9 bases fit TRBD1. Germline V gives CDR1 MNHNS, CDR2 SASEGT. V lost 0 bases to trimming and J lost 4 bases; unmatched junction nucleotides: 4. This CDR3 is built from 15 residues. This CDR3 is CASSEAQGAGYEQYF. Written as DNA, the CDR3 is TGTGCCAGCAGTGAAGCACAGGGGGCGGGATACGAGCAGTACTTC.

The chain is built from TRBV29-1 and TRBJ2-2; perhaps TRBD2 as D (6 bases). The CDR3 loop spans 14 amino acids. Trimming cost V 6 bases and J 5 bases, with 16 bases left between them. Germline V gene data show CDR1 as SQVTM and CDR2 as ANQGSEA. The CDR3 reads CSVRDSRRTGELFF. The CDR3 nucleotides read TGCAGCGTCAGGGACTCCAGAAGGACCGGGGAGCTGTTTTTT.

V is TRBV25-1 and J is TRBJ2-6; weak D call: TRBD1 (6 bases). CDR3 length equals 17 residues. Trimming took off 4 bases at V and 0 bases at J, with 13 bases between the two ends. CDR1 is MGHDK and CDR2 is SYGVNS in the germline V gene. In DNA form, the CDR3 reads TGTGCCAGCAGTGGACGCAGGGGTAGCTCTGGGGCCAACGTCCTGACTTTC. It translates to CASSGRRGSSGANVLTF.

In nucleotides, the CDR3 is TGTGCCTGGAGTGTAGGCGGGAGAGGCACAGATACGCAGTATTTT. Translated, it gives CAWSVGGRGTDTQYF. The chain is built from TRBV30 and TRBJ2-3, with 7 bases lining up with TRBD2. The CDR3 has 15 residues. Looked up from germline, CDR1 is GTSNPN and CDR2 is SVGIG (reference sequence). Trimming removed 0 bases from V and 1 base from J; junction bases left unmatched: 4.

The rearrangement links TRBV7-8 to TRBJ2-7; D is unclear. With 0 bases removed from V and 4 bases from J, the gap between germline ends came to 13 bases. This CDR3 spans 15 amino acids. Germline V gene lookup returns CDR1 SGHVS and CDR2 FQNEAQ. CDR3 sequence (DNA): TGTGCCAGCAGCTTAGCTGGCAGTCAGGCGTACGAGCAGTACTTC. Its translation: CASSLAGSQAYEQYF.

The chain couples TRBV7-3 to TRBJ2-3; no clear D gene. CDR3 length: 13 amino acids. V was shortened by 5 bases and J by 7 bases, with 13 bases between the two germline ends. Germline CDR1 is SGHTA and CDR2 is FQGTGA. The CDR3 sequence is CASSVTESHTQYF. The CDR3 bases are TGTGCCAGCAGCGTGACTGAATCCCATACGCAGTATTTT.

This clone was picked up a small number of times. The rearrangement joins TRBV27 to TRBJ1-1; 7 bases agree with TRBD1. This CDR3 comprises 16 residues. Germline values: CDR1 MNHEY, CDR2 SMNVEV (reference sequence). V lost 6 bases, J lost 3 bases, and 13 bases stayed unmatched. The CDR3 reads CASSRQGKKRDTEAFF. In DNA form, the CDR3 reads TGTGCCAGCAGCCGACAGGGAAAGAAACGGGACACTGAAGCTTTCTTT.

This clone appeared once. This sequence joins TRBV5-1 and TRBJ2-2; D call uncertain. The CDR3 covers 14 residues. The V gene's germline CDR1 is SGHRS and CDR2 YFSETQ. Trimming took off 2 bases at V and 7 bases at J, with 12 bases between the two ends. In DNA form, the CDR3 reads TGCGCCAGCAGCTTAGGTAGTTTTGACGGGGAGCTGTTTTTT. This sequence encodes CASSLGSFDGELFF. Based on the CDR3 plus reference TRBV5-1 and TRBJ2-2, the full variable domain is KAGVTQTPRYLIKTRGQQVTLSCSPISGHRSVSWYQQTPGQGLQFLFEYFSETQRNKGNFPGRFSGRQFSNSRSEMNVSTLELGDSALYLCASSLGSFDGELFFGEGSRLTVL.

V and J are TRBV28 and TRBJ2-7; 7 nucleotides align to TRBD1. Germline loops: CDR1 MDHEN, CDR2 SYDVKM. This CDR3 is 15 amino acids long. DNA of the CDR3: TGTGCCAGCAGTGGACCGACAGGGCGCCCCTATGAGCAGTACGTC. Its protein product is CASSGPTGRPYEQYV.

V is TRBV2 and J is TRBJ2-3; a weak D match, TRBD1 (5 bases). The CDR3 is 13 residues long. CDR1 is SNHLY and CDR2 is FYNNEI in the germline V gene. V gave up 6 bases and J gave up 5 bases, with 12 bases separating them. CDR3 protein: CASSGSQGDTQYF. CDR3 in DNA: TGTGCCAGCAGCGGCAGCCAGGGAGATACGCAGTATTTT.

A remark on this clone: The junction and the germline gene differ at one end; a read error may be behind it. The rearrangement joins TRBV28 to TRBJ1-5; TRBD1 agrees at 8 bases. The CDR3 is 16 residues long. CDR1 MDHEN and CDR2 SYDVKM come from the germline V gene. In nucleotides, the CDR3 is TGTGCCAGCAGTAGCCCGGGACAGGTTAGCAGTCAGCCCCAGCATTTT. Its protein is CASSSPGQVSSQPQHF.